This T cell receptor beta chain derives from a study of radiotherapy plus CTLA-4 blockade in lung cancer. The study's findings and limits: The best prediction of response reportedly came from early blood T cell clone dynamics, with interferon-beta. TCR clones originating in tumors grew in number in blood after radiotherapy plus ipilimumab.

Profiling relied on immunoSEQ multiplex PCR, and the TCRdb table lists in-frame clones only, not all of them. The sample holds tens of thousands of clones, 65% to 80% seen once. A note on this clone: Its antigen remains unidentified.

Germline CDR1 is SEHNR and CDR2 is FQNEAQ (reference sequence). V was trimmed by 5 bases and J by 0 bases, leaving 13 bases between them. CDR3 length equals 15 residues. The sequencing here drew on peripheral blood, taken from a patient treated with radiotherapy plus ipilimumab. This receptor was obtained from a human donor with non-small cell lung cancer who had a complete response to radiotherapy plus ipilimumab. The J gene is TRBJ1-1, the V gene TRBV7-9; no clear D. The CDR3 sequence: CASSLRRVMNTEAFF. The CDR3 region has the DNA TGTGCCAGCAGCCTTCGACGGGTGATGAACACTGAAGCTTTCTTT.